This T cell receptor beta chain was profiled in a study of OX40 agonist ivuxolimab in advanced cancers. Study details: Ivuxolimab, which is an agonistic anti-OX40 (CD134) antibody, was administered to the patients. Averaging roughly 60 years in age, with a range of about 23 to 79, the cohort was approximately 83% male.

Exclusion applied to patients with autoimmune disease history or systemic immunosuppression. Sequencing used immunoSEQ multiplex PCR; TCRdb keeps in-frame clones, though not all of them. The data hold approximately 57,000 clones, with over 75% observed a single time. CDR1 is KGHSH, CDR2 LQKENI, per germline. J was trimmed by 2 bases and V by 3 bases; bases with no gene match: 2. This CDR3 has 14 residues. This specimen consisted of CD4+ or CD8+ T cells sorted from blood, obtained in a trial of the OX40 agonist ivuxolimab. The clonotype comes from an adult with an advanced solid tumor such as melanoma, head and neck, liver or kidney cancer. This sequence joins TRBV18 and TRBJ2-7, with 9 nucleotides matching TRBD1. The DNA of the CDR3 is TGTGCCAGCTCACCGGGACAGGGCGCCTACGAGCAGTACTTC. Amino acid sequence: CASSPGQGAYEQYF.